This TCR beta chain is from a study of human T cells and chemical hapten exposure. Study summary: Sensitization was performed using 2% DPC on a 2 cm by 2 cm upper inner arm skin site. Small differences in pooled library volume mainly drove the variation in TCR yields per sample.

The CDR3 loop spans 13 amino acids. Germline CDR1 is MDHEN and CDR2 is SYDVKM. V was trimmed by 6 bases and J by 4 bases, leaving 12 bases between them. As handled by the study authors: Approximately 99,000 TCRs per sample was the median, with a range of roughly 20,000 to 750,000. TCRdb used MiXCR to reprocess the RACE reads, holding one entry per CDR3 protein. The V and J calls and clone size come from TCRdb's table, not from the authors' own analysis. The repertoire holds 100,000 or so distinct CDR3 sequences, with 8% to 11% as singletons. This clonotype appeared a few times. The time point: patch test 1, 2 weeks after DPC sensitization. Treatment of the sample: therapeutic diphenylcyclopropenone sensitization with weekly scalp DPC.

Sample: whole blood, taken in connection with sensitization to the hapten diphenylcyclopropenone (DPC). The chain uses TRBV28 and TRBJ2-5, with D possibly TRBD2 on 5 matching bases. This TCR was recovered from a man aged 40-49 years with alopecia areata. Some clones in this sample may be carry-over from other donors' samples. CDR3 sequence reads: CASRAGGIETQYF. The CDR3 DNA sequence: TGTGCCAGCAGGGCAGGAGGTATAGAGACCCAGTACTTC.